Presented here are 24 T cell receptor beta chains from one specimen sequenced in a study of a mutant IDH1 vaccine in newly diagnosed glioma. Profiling relied on immunoSEQ multiplex PCR, and the TCRdb table lists in-frame clones only, not all of them. The top ten hold approximately 12% of the sample, which has some 70,000 clones, more than 70% seen once. No cognate antigen is known for these TCRs. As to time point: week 35, safety follow-up. Alongside topical imiquimod, each dose of vaccine comprised 300 ug of mutant IDH1 20-mer peptide. The sample in question was PBMCs, obtained from a glioma patient whose treatment included an IDH1 peptide vaccine. These receptors came from a man younger than 35 with glioma.

Comments on this clone: One base away lies a much larger clone, so this may be a sequencing read error. Other DNA sequences in this sample translate to the same CDR3. This chain joins TRBV4-3 and TRBJ1-3, with D perhaps TRBD1 (5 bases). The CDR3 is 15 residues long. Germline lookup yields CDR1 LGHNA and CDR2 YSLEER. The V gene lost 0 bases and the J gene lost 2 bases, with 8 bases spanning the gap. The CDR3 here is CASSQDRGAGNTIYF. CDR3 DNA: TGCGCCAGCAGCCAAGATCGGGGGGCTGGAAACACCATATATTTT.

This clone was counted a single time. The rearrangement joins TRBV5-6 to TRBJ2-7; no clear D gene. V gave up 1 base and J gave up 1 base, with 12 bases separating them. The germline CDR1 and CDR2 sequences are SGHDT and YYEEEE. The CDR3 length is 15 residues. The chain's CDR3 is CASSLTAARSYEQYF. CDR3 nucleotide sequence: TGTGCCAGCAGCTTGACGGCGGCCCGTTCCTACGAGCAGTACTTC.

The CDR3 DNA is TGTGCCAGCAGCTTGGAGGACAGGGCCTACAATGAGCAGTTCTTC. Amino acid sequence: CASSLEDRAYNEQFF. This chain uses TRBV7-2 with TRBJ2-1; 8 bases map to TRBD1. The CDR3 is made up of 15 amino acids. J lost 2 bases, V lost 3 bases, and 3 bases had no gene match. The germline V gene has CDR1 SGHTA and CDR2 FQGNSA.

This chain uses TRBV27 with TRBJ2-7; a possible D gene is TRBD2 (5 bases). Germline CDR1 MNHEY, CDR2 SMNVEV (reference sequence). V lost 5 bases and J lost 3, with 17 bases in between. There are 15 residues in the CDR3. The CDR3 bases are TGTGCCAGCAGTCCGCCGGGCCTCGGACTCTACGAGCAGTACTTC. It translates to CASSPPGLGLYEQYF.

Worth noting for this clone: Sequence at one end of the junction differs from germline and may be a read error. The chain carries TRBV4-3 and TRBJ2-5; 7 bases align to TRBD2. The DNA end is a closer match to TRBJ2-7, so the J assignment may be wrong. The germline gives CDR1 LGHNA, CDR2 YSLEER. This CDR3 comprises 16 residues. Written as DNA, the CDR3 is TGCGCCAGCAGCCAAGATCTTGGGACTACCTCCTTCGAGCAGTACTTC. It translates to CASSQDLGTTSFEQYF.

The chain carries TRBV30 and TRBJ1-2; D unclear. Trimming stripped 0 bases from V and 4 bases from J, with 3 bases between. Germline CDR1 GTSNPN, CDR2 SVGIG (reference sequence). The CDR3 covers 11 residues. The CDR3 region has the DNA TGTGCCTGGAGTGTGGGCTATGGCTACACCTTC. Translating it yields CAWSVGYGYTF.

This clone was found once. CDR3 in DNA: TGTGCCAGCAGTTCTCCGACAGAAACGAACACCGGGGAGCTGTTTTTT. Protein product: CASSSPTETNTGELFF. The chain employs TRBV27 and TRBJ2-2; possibly TRBD1 for D (5 bases). The CDR3 length is 16 residues. With 4 bases removed from V and 0 bases from J, the gap between germline ends came to 12 bases. CDR1 and CDR2 from the germline V gene are MNHEY and SMNVEV (reference sequence).

V gene TRBV6-6 combines with J gene TRBJ2-7, with a weak D call TRBD1 (5 bases). CDR3 length: 12 residues. Per germline, CDR1 MNHNY and CDR2 SVGAGI (reference sequence). V was shortened by 7 bases and J by 4 bases, with 11 bases between the two germline ends. The chain's CDR3 is CASTGQGYEQYF. The CDR3 nucleotides read TGTGCCAGCACGGGTCAGGGTTACGAGCAGTACTTC.

The chain employs TRBV19 and TRBJ1-1; 7 bases align to TRBD1. J gave up 0 bases and V 5 bases, and 9 bases lay outside the gene matches. Germline CDR1 is LNHDA and CDR2 is SQIVND (reference sequence). The length of the CDR3 is 16 residues. Here the CDR3 reads CASSVDQTGLNTEAFF. CDR3 in DNA: TGTGCCAGTAGTGTCGACCAGACAGGGTTGAACACTGAAGCTTTCTTT.

The CDR3 is CASSTGTDRNTIYF. The CDR3, as DNA: TGTGCCAGCAGCACCGGGACAGACCGAAACACCATATATTTT. The V gene is TRBV5-5, the J gene TRBJ1-3; 7 bases are a match to TRBD1. Germline CDR1 is SGHKS and CDR2 is YYEKEE (reference sequence). Germline trimming cut 4 bases from V and 5 bases from J; bases unmatched to any gene: 6. The CDR3 loop spans 14 amino acids.

The chain carries TRBV4-2 and TRBJ1-5; D perhaps matches TRBD1 (5 bases). V shed 1 base and J shed 7 bases, with 11 bases lying between them. The CDR3 is made up of 14 amino acids. Germline CDR1 reads LGHNA; CDR2 reads YNFKEQ. In DNA form, the CDR3 reads TGTGCCAGCAGCCAAGTGGGGGGAGGGCAGCCCCAGCATTTT. Translating it yields CASSQVGGGQPQHF.

V gene TRBV4-2 combines with J gene TRBJ2-7, with no clear D. From germline, CDR1 is LGHNA and CDR2 YNFKEQ. Trimming removed 4 bases from V and 0 bases from J, with 19 bases in between. The CDR3 sequence is 17 residues long. CDR3 residues: CASSPPIGSPSSYEQYF. DNA for the CDR3: TGTGCCAGCAGCCCCCCCATAGGTAGCCCGAGCTCCTACGAGCAGTACTTC.

J is TRBJ1-1 and V is TRBV5-1; no clear D. This CDR3 contains 14 residues. V dropped 4 bases and J dropped 1 base, with 11 bases sitting between them. CDR1 is SGHRS and CDR2 is YFSETQ in the germline V gene. CDR3 bases: TGCGCCAGCAGCCCTTGGGCCAAGAACACTGAAGCTTTCTTT. Translated: CASSPWAKNTEAFF.

This chain links TRBV7-9 with TRBJ1-4, with D uncertain. Germline CDR1 and CDR2: SEHNR and FQNEAQ (reference sequence). The CDR3 contains 12 residues. The V gene lost 5 bases and the J gene lost 8 bases, with 9 bases spanning the gap. In DNA, the CDR3 is TGTGCCAGCAGCCCCCCCCGGGAAAAACTGTTTTTT. Amino acids: CASSPPREKLFF.

Concerning this clone itself: The junction shows a germline mismatch at one end, possibly a read error. V gene TRBV7-2 combines with J gene TRBJ2-5; D possibly corresponds to TRBD1 (5 bases). CDR3 size: 14 residues. The germline gives CDR1 SGHTA, CDR2 FQGNSA. DNA of the CDR3: TGTGCCAGCAGCTTAGCGGCAGGGCAAGGGACCCAGTACTTC. This translates into CASSLAAGQGTQYF. The full variable domain, rest sourced from reference TRBV7-2 and TRBJ2-5, is GAGVSQSPSNKVTEKGKDVELRCDPISGHTALYWYRQSLGQGLEFLIYFQGNSAPDKSGLPSDRFSAERTGGSVSTLTIQRTQQEDSAVYLCASSLAAGQGTQYFGPGTRLLVL.

This chain joins TRBV7-9 and TRBJ1-3, with TRBD1 matching over 8 bases. Trimming cost V 3 bases and J 6 bases; bases outside gene matches: 1. Germline CDR1 is SEHNR and CDR2 is FQNEAQ (reference sequence). This CDR3 is built from 13 residues. The CDR3 nucleotides read TGTGCCAGCAGCTTGACAGGGGTAAACACCATATATTTT. This encodes CASSLTGVNTIYF.

The genes are TRBV6-5 and TRBJ2-3; 7 nucleotides align to TRBD1. The V and J ends lost 2 bases and 4 bases, in that order; junction bases with no gene match: 3. The CDR3 loop spans 14 amino acids. Germline V gene lookup returns CDR1 MNHEY and CDR2 SVGAGI. CDR3 residues: CASSYGTGADTQYF. In nucleotides, the CDR3 is TGTGCCAGCAGTTACGGCACAGGGGCAGATACGCAGTATTTT.

V and J are TRBV19 and TRBJ1-4, with TRBD1 identical over 9 bases. Germline V gene data show CDR1 as LNHDA and CDR2 as SQIVND (reference sequence). This CDR3 comprises 14 residues. With V trimmed by 8 bases and J by 7 bases, 8 bases remained unmatched. Written as DNA, the CDR3 is TGTGCCAGTCGGAACAGGGGGCATGGTGAAAAACTGTTTTTT. Translation: CASRNRGHGEKLFF.

The J gene is TRBJ1-1, the V gene TRBV29-1; unclear D gene. CDR1 and CDR2 from the germline V gene are SQVTM and ANQGSEA. The CDR3 is 13 amino acids. Trimming stripped 7 bases from V and 5 bases from J, with 17 bases between. In DNA, the CDR3 is TGCAGCGAGACCTGGGCCTGTGGGACTGAAGCTTTCTTT. This gives the protein CSETWACGTEAFF.

V gene TRBV29-1 combines with J gene TRBJ2-4; D ambiguous. There are 16 residues in the CDR3. CDR1 and CDR2 from the germline V gene are SQVTM and ANQGSEA. V was shortened by 1 base and J by 1 base, with 14 bases between the two germline ends. CDR3 in amino acids: CSVEGPTPEAKNIQYF. CDR3 sequence (DNA): TGCAGCGTTGAAGGCCCCACACCGGAGGCCAAAAACATTCAGTACTTC. Full variable domain (rest looked up from reference TRBV29-1 and TRBJ2-4): SAVISQKPSRDICQRGTSLTIQCQVDSQVTMMFWYRQQPGQSLTLIATANQGSEATYESGFVIDKFPISRPNLTFSTLTVSNMSPEDSSIYLCSVEGPTPEAKNIQYFGAGTRLSVL.

This chain joins TRBV7-9 and TRBJ2-1, with D possibly being TRBD1 (6 bases). The CDR3 consists of 16 residues. CDR1 is SEHNR, CDR2 FQNEAQ, per germline (reference sequence). Trimming took 5 bases from V and 6 from J, leaving 20 bases between them. The CDR3 reads CASSPRQGTPGNEQFF. CDR3 coding DNA: TGTGCCAGCAGCCCCAGGCAGGGGACACCCGGCAATGAGCAGTTCTTC.

On this clone itself: Other DNA sequences within the sample encode an identical CDR3. The V call is TRBV30, the J call TRBJ2-7, with 9 bases that match TRBD2. The CDR3 sequence is 17 residues long. Looked up from germline, CDR1 is GTSNPN and CDR2 is SVGIG (reference sequence). The trim removed 5 bases at V and 0 bases at J, leaving 14 bases unmatched. The DNA of the CDR3 is TGTGCCTGGGCTCGTGGTGGTAGCGGGAGAACCTCCTACGAGCAGTACTTC. This encodes CAWARGGSGRTSYEQYF.

This chain joins TRBV5-4 and TRBJ2-7; TRBD2 is a possible D gene (6 bases). This CDR3 is built from 14 residues. V was shortened by 3 bases and J by 1 base, with 11 bases between the two germline ends. Per the germline V gene, CDR1 is SGHNT and CDR2 is YYREEE (reference sequence). Here the CDR3 DNA reads TGTGCCAGCAGCTCCCGTGGAGGGTCCTACGAGCAGTACTTC. Translating it yields CASSSRGGSYEQYF.

The sample holds one count of this clone. The V and J genes are TRBV25-1 and TRBJ1-2; D is perhaps TRBD1 (6 bases). Per germline, CDR1 MGHDK and CDR2 SYGVNS. Trimming took off 10 bases at V and 8 bases at J, with 14 bases between the two ends. This CDR3 is 11 amino acids long. For the CDR3, the DNA is TGTGCCACTAGGACAGAAGCAGGCTACACCTTC. It codes for CATRTEAGYTF.